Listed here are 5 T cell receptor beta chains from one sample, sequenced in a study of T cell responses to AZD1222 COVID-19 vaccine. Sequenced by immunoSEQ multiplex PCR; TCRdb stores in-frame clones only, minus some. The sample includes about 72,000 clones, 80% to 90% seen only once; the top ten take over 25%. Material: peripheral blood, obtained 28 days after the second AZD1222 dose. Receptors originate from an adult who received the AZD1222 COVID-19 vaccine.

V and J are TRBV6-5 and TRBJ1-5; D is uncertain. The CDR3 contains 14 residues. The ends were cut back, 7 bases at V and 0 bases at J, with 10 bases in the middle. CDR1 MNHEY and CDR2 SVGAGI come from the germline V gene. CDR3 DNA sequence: TGTGCCAGCATACGGTCTAATAGCAATCAGCCCCAGCATTTT. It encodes CASIRSNSNQPQHF.

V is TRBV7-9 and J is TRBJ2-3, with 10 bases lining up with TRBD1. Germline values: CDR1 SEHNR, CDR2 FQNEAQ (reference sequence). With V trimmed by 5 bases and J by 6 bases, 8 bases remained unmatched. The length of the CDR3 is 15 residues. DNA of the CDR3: TGTGCCAGCAGCCTACCGGGACAGGGGAAGGATACGCAGTATTTT. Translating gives CASSLPGQGKDTQYF. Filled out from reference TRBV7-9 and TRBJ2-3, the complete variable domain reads DTGVSQNPRHKITKRGQNVTFRCDPISEHNRLYWYRQTLGQGPEFLTYFQNEAQLEKSRLLSDRFSAERPKGSFSTLEIQRTEQGDSAMYLCASSLPGQGKDTQYFGPGTRLTVL.

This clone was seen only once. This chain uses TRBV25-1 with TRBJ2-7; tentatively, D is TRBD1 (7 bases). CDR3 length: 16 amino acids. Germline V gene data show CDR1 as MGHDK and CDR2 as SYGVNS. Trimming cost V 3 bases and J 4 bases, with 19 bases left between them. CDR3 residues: CASSEGGGEGAYEQYF. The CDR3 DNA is TGTGCCAGCAGTGAGGGAGGTGGTGAGGGGGCGTACGAGCAGTACTTC.

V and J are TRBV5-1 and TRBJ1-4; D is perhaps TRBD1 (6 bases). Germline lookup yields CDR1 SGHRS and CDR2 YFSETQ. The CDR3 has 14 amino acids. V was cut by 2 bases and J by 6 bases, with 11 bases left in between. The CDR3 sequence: CASSFGQLDEKLFF. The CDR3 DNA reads TGCGCCAGCAGCTTTGGACAGTTGGATGAAAAACTGTTTTTT.

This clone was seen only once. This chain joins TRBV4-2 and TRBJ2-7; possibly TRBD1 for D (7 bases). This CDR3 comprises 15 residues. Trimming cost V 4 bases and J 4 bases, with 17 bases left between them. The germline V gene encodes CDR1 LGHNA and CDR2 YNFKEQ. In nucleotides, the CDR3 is TGTGCCAGCAGCCTAGGAGACAGGGAGGTTTACGAGCAGTACTTC. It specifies CASSLGDREVYEQYF.